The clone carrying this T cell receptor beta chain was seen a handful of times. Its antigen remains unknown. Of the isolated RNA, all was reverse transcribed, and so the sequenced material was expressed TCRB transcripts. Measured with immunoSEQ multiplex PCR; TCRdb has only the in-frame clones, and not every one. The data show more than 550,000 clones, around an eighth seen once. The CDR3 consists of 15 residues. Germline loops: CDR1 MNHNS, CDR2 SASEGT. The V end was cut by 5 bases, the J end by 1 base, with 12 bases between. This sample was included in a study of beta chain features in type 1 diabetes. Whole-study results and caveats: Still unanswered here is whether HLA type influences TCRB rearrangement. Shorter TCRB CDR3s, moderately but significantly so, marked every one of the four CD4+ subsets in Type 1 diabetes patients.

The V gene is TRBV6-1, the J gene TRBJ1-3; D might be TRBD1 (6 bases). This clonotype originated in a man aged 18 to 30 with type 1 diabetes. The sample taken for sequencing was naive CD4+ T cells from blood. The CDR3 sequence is CASSPGHTSGNTIYF. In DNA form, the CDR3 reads TGTGCCAGCAGTCCGGGACACACGTCTGGAAACACCATATATTTT.